This T cell receptor beta chain originates from a study of CD8 T cells in Susac syndrome. The CDR3 loop spans 16 amino acids. Germline CDR1 and CDR2: LNHDA and SQIVND (reference sequence). The V gene end was trimmed by 0 bases and the J gene end by 6 bases; junction bases not matched to a gene: 4. Random hexamers served to reverse transcribe about 0.5 to 1 ug RNA. MiXCR, run by TCRdb on the immunoSEQ multiplex PCR reads, gives a single entry per CDR3 protein. The table lists about 120,000 distinct CDR3 sequences, around 94% of them singletons. The sample taken for sequencing was CD8+ T cells from PBMCs. V is TRBV19 and J is TRBJ2-1; 11 bases match TRBD1. The receptor was derived from a human donor with Susac syndrome. CDR3 sequence reads: CASSIDSGQGVNEQFF. The CDR3 DNA is TGTGCCAGTAGTATAGATTCGGGACAGGGGGTCAATGAGCAGTTCTTC.